These T cell receptor beta chains were read from a single sample in a study of STAT5B mutations in CD4+ large granular lymphocyte leukemia. Only in-frame clones appear in the TCRdb table, and some are missing; sequencing was by immunoSEQ multiplex PCR. This table holds about 30,000 clones, about 85% found once. Sequenced: CD4+ T cells from blood buffy coats. These TCRs come from a human donor in good health. CDR3s include the opening cysteine and the closing phenylalanine or tryptophan. Fields, in order: D gene, V gene, J gene, clone size, CDR3 DNA, CDR3 protein. A D gene is named only where the DNA matches it firmly. Expanded clones are given a class, and other clones once, few, many or no size at all.

>.|TRBV11-2|TRBJ2-5|.
TGTGCCAGCAGCCTCCCAACCCTCGAGGCCCAGTACTTC
CASSLPTLEAQYF
>TRBD1|TRBV6-1|TRBJ1-1|.
TGTGCCAGCAGTGAAGCGGACAGGGGGCGGAATAAGTACACTGAAGCTTTCTTT
CASSEADRGRNKYTEAFF
>.|TRBV18|TRBJ1-1|.
TGTGCCAGCTCACCTCAGGTGGACACTGAAGCTTTCTTT
CASSPQVDTEAFF
>.|TRBV5-6|TRBJ1-2|once
TGTGCCAGCAGCTTGGCCTCAGTAGGTTATGGCTACACCTTC
CASSLASVGYGYTF
>.|TRBV29-1|TRBJ1-1|.
TGCAGCGTTGAAGGTCGGACGGGGAACACTGAAGCTTTCTTT
CSVEGRTGNTEAFF
>.|TRBV5-5|TRBJ2-3|.
TGTGCCAGCAGCTTGGACATCCTGACTACCAGGGATACGCAGTATTTT
CASSLDILTTRDTQYF
>TRBD2|TRBV10-3|TRBJ2-7|.
TGTGCCACCCACCGGGAGGGCCAATTAACCGAGCAGTACTTC
CATHREGQLTEQYF
>.|TRBV5-1|TRBJ2-3|.
TGCGCCAGCAGCTACCCGGGGGCGGGGGACACAGATACGCAGTATTTT
CASSYPGAGDTDTQYF
>.|TRBV27|TRBJ1-1|.
TGTGCCAGCAGTTCCGCATCGACGAACACTGAAGCTTTCTTT
CASSSASTNTEAFF
>.|TRBV2|TRBJ2-1|.
TGTGCCAGCACCGCGACGCGAGCCTACAATGAGCAGTTCTTC
CASTATRAYNEQFF
>.|TRBV29-1|TRBJ1-2|.
TGCAGCGCCCAAGGGTGGGGGTATGGCTACACCTTC
CSAQGWGYGYTF
>.|TRBV29-1|TRBJ2-5|once
TGCAGCGTTCAACAGGGTCCTATAGGGGAGGCCCAGTACTTC
CSVQQGPIGEAQYF
>.|TRBV21-1|TRBJ2-7|few
TGTGCCAGCAGCCGTAGGGGCTACGAGCAGTACTTC
CASSRRGYEQYF
>TRBD1|TRBV5-4|TRBJ2-1|.
TGTGCCAGCAGCTACCCGACAGGGGATGAGCAGTTCTTC
CASSYPTGDEQFF
>.|TRBV11-2|TRBJ2-5|once
TGTGCCAGCAGCCTCCCGACCCAAGAGACCCAGTACTTC
CASSLPTQETQYF
>TRBD1|TRBV19|TRBJ2-7|once
TGTGCCAGTAGCAGGGACAGGGGGCGCGAGCAGTACTTC
CASSRDRGREQYF
>.|TRBV29-1|TRBJ2-1|.
TGCAGCGTTGAAGGGGGCCTGGGATTGTTCTTC
CSVEGGLGLFF
>.|TRBV11-3|TRBJ2-5|once
TGTGCCAGCAGCTTAGACGGCGGGCCGGGGACCCAGTACTTC
CASSLDGGPGTQYF
>.|TRBV11-2|TRBJ2-7|.
TGTGCCAGCAGCTTAACGATCCACGAGCAGTACTTC
CASSLTIHEQYF
>TRBD2|TRBV29-1|TRBJ2-5|.
TGCAGCGCCGATGGGCCAGGAGCGGGAGAGTTGGAGACCCAGTACTTC
CSADGPGAGELETQYF
>TRBD2|TRBV18|TRBJ2-1|.
TGTGCCAGCTCACCACCGGAAGCGGGAGGTTTTAATGAGCAGTTCTTC
CASSPPEAGGFNEQFF
>.|TRBV5-1|TRBJ1-1|.
TGCGCCAGCAGCCGACGCGAGCAGGGTGGCACTGAAGCTTTCTTT
CASSRREQGGTEAFF
>.|TRBV15|TRBJ2-1|.
TGTGCCACCAGCAGAAGGTGGGGGATTAATGAGCAGTTCTTC
CATSRRWGINEQFF
>TRBD1|TRBV6-1|TRBJ2-5|.
TGTGCCAGCAGTGAGGACAGGGGATCAGTCGAGACCCAGTACTTC
CASSEDRGSVETQYF
>.|TRBV7-8|TRBJ2-5|.
TGTGCCAGCAGCTTCGGGCCCAGAGAGACCCAGTACTTC
CASSFGPRETQYF